A selection of T cell receptor beta chains follows, all from one sample in a study of control samples from healthy donors and cancer patients. Some clones are missing from TCRdb's copy, which holds only in-frame ones; the method was immunoSEQ multiplex PCR. The profile shows around 86,000 clones, 80% to 90% of them singletons. The specimen was PBMCs. These receptors came from an older woman with head and neck cancer. CDR3s include the opening cysteine and the closing phenylalanine or tryptophan. Each record gives: J gene, clone size, V gene, D gene, CDR3 protein, CDR3 DNA. A D gene is named only where the DNA matches it firmly. The listing skips clone size in some rows; elsewhere it reads once, few, many or a size class.

TRBJ2-5 . TRBV7-9 TRBD2 CASSPWTSGSVQETQYF TGTGCCAGCAGCCCTTGGACTAGCGGGAGTGTCCAAGAGACCCAGTACTTC
TRBJ2-7 . TRBV4-3 . CASSQDTGSYEQYF TGCGCCAGCAGCCAAGATACGGGGAGCTACGAGCAGTACTTC
TRBJ1-4 . TRBV25-1 . CASAGRLEKLFF TGTGCCAGCGCGGGCAGACTCGAAAAACTGTTTTTT
TRBJ2-3 . TRBV7-2 . CASSLGGMSTDTQYF TGTGCCAGCAGCTTAGGCGGGATGAGCACAGATACGCAGTATTTT
TRBJ2-7 . TRBV24-1 . CATSNGPNGEQYF TGTGCCACAAGCAATGGCCCGAACGGCGAGCAGTACTTC
TRBJ2-7 . TRBV6-5 . CASSSGTSAYEQYF TGTGCCAGCAGTTCCGGGACGTCGGCATACGAGCAGTACTTC
TRBJ1-1 . TRBV30 TRBD1 CAWSPGTGSVEAFF TGTGCCTGGAGTCCCGGGACAGGGAGCGTTGAAGCTTTCTTT
TRBJ1-1 . TRBV30 TRBD1 CAWSRTGVHTEAFF TGTGCCTGGAGTCGAACAGGGGTTCACACTGAAGCTTTCTTT
TRBJ2-3 once TRBV5-1 TRBD2 CASSLARLAGGTDTQYF TGCGCCAGCAGCTTGGCTAGACTAGCGGGAGGTACAGATACGCAGTATTTT
TRBJ2-3 . TRBV4-1 TRBD2 CASSQRGATSGQGQADTQYF TGCGCCAGCAGCCAACGTGGAGCTACTAGCGGGCAGGGGCAAGCGGATACGCAGTATTTT
TRBJ2-5 . TRBV2 TRBD2 CASSGGTSGLQPYF TGTGCCAGCAGTGGGGGGACTAGCGGGCTTCAACCTTACTTC
TRBJ2-3 once TRBV12-3/TRBV12-4 TRBD1 CASSLAGTGGRF TGTGCCAGCAGTTTAGCGGGGACAGGGGGCCGCTTT
TRBJ1-6 . TRBV7-9 . CASSLAGIGPSPLHF TGTGCCAGCAGCCTAGCTGGAATAGGGCCCTCACCCCTCCACTTT
TRBJ2-1 . TRBV28 . CASSLMGDWSNEQFF TGTGCCAGCAGTTTAATGGGGGACTGGTCAAATGAGCAGTTCTTC
TRBJ2-7 . TRBV18 TRBD1 CASSAGTGAPRSSYEQYF TGTGCCAGCTCGGCCGGGACAGGGGCCCCCAGGAGCTCCTACGAGCAGTACTTC
TRBJ1-5 . TRBV27 . CASSYGVAQPQHF TGTGCCAGCAGTTACGGGGTCGCTCAGCCCCAGCATTTT
TRBJ2-5 . TRBV10-3 . CAISGGETQYF TGTGCCATCAGTGGTGGGGAGACCCAGTACTTC
TRBJ2-7 . TRBV28 TRBD2 CASSPQAGAYEQYF TGTGCCAGCAGTCCCCAAGCGGGAGCCTACGAGCAGTACTTC
TRBJ2-7 . TRBV21-1 . CASTTLRDRGGYEQYF TGTGCCAGCACCACCCTTAGAGATAGGGGGGGGTACGAGCAGTACTTC
TRBJ2-2 . TRBV5-5 . CASSLDRRAYMAGELFF TGTGCCAGCAGCTTGGACCGCAGGGCGTACATGGCCGGGGAGCTGTTTTTT
TRBJ2-5 . TRBV5-5 . CASSLRGQETQYF TGTGCCAGCAGCTTGAGGGGGCAAGAGACCCAGTACTTC
TRBJ2-1 . TRBV27 TRBD2 CASSFRDYYSYNEQFF TGTGCCAGCAGTTTTCGGGACTATTACTCCTACAATGAGCAGTTCTTC
TRBJ1-2 few TRBV29-1 . CSVEFPGYNYGYTF TGCAGCGTTGAATTCCCGGGGTACAACTATGGCTACACCTTC
TRBJ1-4 . TRBV29-1 TRBD1 CSVREGQGGNEKLFF TGCAGCGTTCGGGAAGGACAGGGAGGGAATGAAAAACTGTTTTTT
TRBJ2-2 . TRBV3-1/TRBV3-2 . CASSQGPPGGELFF TGTGCCAGCAGCCAAGGGCCACCAGGGGGGGAGCTGTTTTTT
TRBJ1-3 . TRBV9 . CASSVGGISGNTIYF TGTGCCAGCAGCGTAGGGGGAATCTCTGGAAACACCATATATTTT
TRBJ2-1 . TRBV7-8 TRBD2 CASSSQTSGSYNEQFF TGTGCCAGCAGCTCCCAGACTAGCGGATCCTACAATGAGCAGTTCTTC
TRBJ1-2 . TRBV6-2/TRBV6-3 TRBD1 CASSQTRTGDYGYTF TGTGCCAGCAGCCAGACTCGGACAGGGGACTATGGCTACACCTTC
TRBJ2-1 . TRBV11-2 . CASRRLRLNYNEQFF TGTGCCAGCAGAAGGCTGCGGTTGAACTACAATGAGCAGTTCTTC
TRBJ2-2 once TRBV30 . CAWSKRDPIWTGELFF TGTGCCTGGAGTAAACGGGACCCCATTTGGACCGGGGAGCTGTTTTTT
TRBJ2-7 few TRBV27 . CASKPTESGSYEQYF TGTGCCAGCAAGCCTACCGAATCCGGCTCCTACGAGCAGTACTTC
TRBJ2-1 . TRBV2 TRBD2 CASSRLAGGPLF TGTGCCAGCAGTCGACTAGCGGGAGGGCCGCTCTTC
TRBJ2-2 . TRBV6-6 . CASTDSRRGTGELFF TGTGCCAGCACCGATAGCCGTAGGGGCACCGGGGAGCTGTTTTTT
TRBJ2-1 . TRBV11-2 TRBD2 CASSLDKAGERDEQFF TGTGCCAGCAGCTTAGACAAAGCGGGAGAAAGGGATGAGCAGTTCTTC
TRBJ2-2 . TRBV27 . CASSRYPIQGGYTGELFF TGTGCCAGCAGTCGATACCCCATACAGGGTGGTTACACCGGGGAGCTGTTTTTT
TRBJ2-7 . TRBV5-4 . CASRGPSYEQYF TGTGCCAGCAGGGGCCCCTCCTACGAGCAGTACTTC
TRBJ2-2 . TRBV9 TRBD2 CASSGTSAPGELFF TGTGCCAGCAGCGGAACTAGCGCCCCCGGGGAGCTGTTTTTT
TRBJ2-1 once TRBV5-4 . CAYTGRRGSYNEQFF TGTGCGTACACAGGGAGACGTGGGTCCTACAATGAGCAGTTCTTC
TRBJ2-1 . TRBV19 TRBD2 CASRGAGGPENEQFF TGTGCCAGTAGGGGAGCGGGAGGGCCAGAAAATGAGCAGTTCTTC
TRBJ2-1 . TRBV28 . CASTPRAAHNEQFF TGTGCCAGCACCCCACGTGCGGCTCACAATGAGCAGTTCTTC